The 18 T cell receptor beta chains presented below share a single source sample, sequenced in a study of low-dose radiotherapy and immunotherapy resistance in tumors. The sample's time point: before trial treatment. TRAV- and TRBV-specific primers primed first-strand cDNA, covering alpha and beta chains. For amplifying TCRs, the PCR ran for approximately 18 cycles with Phusion, which was used together with a constant-region primer and the adapter on the V primers. TCRdb analysed the reads with MiXCR anew, one entry per CDR3 protein. The sample contains over 55,000 distinct CDR3 sequences, 30% to 40% of which appear only once. The sequencing here drew on PBMCs, taken before treatment. The receptor set was obtained from a female donor with ovarian cancer.

This clonotype was counted many times. The rearrangement joins TRBV6-2 or TRBV6-3 to TRBJ2-7; D is perhaps TRBD1 (6 bases). Per germline, CDR1 MNHEY and CDR2 SVGEGT. The CDR3 extends over 12 amino acids. The V gene lost 6 bases and the J gene lost 7 bases, with 13 bases spanning the gap. Here the CDR3 reads CASRKDQGEQYF. The CDR3 DNA reads TGTGCCAGCAGGAAGGACCAGGGGGAGCAGTACTTC.

This clonotype came up many times. The rearrangement links TRBV30 to TRBJ2-1; 8 positions agree with TRBD1. Trimming removed 5 bases from V and 6 bases from J; junction bases left unmatched: 12. CDR1 and CDR2 (germline): GTSNPN, SVGIG (reference sequence). This CDR3 comprises 15 residues. The CDR3 reads CAWGYRQGLRNEQFF. The CDR3 DNA is TGTGCCTGGGGATACCGACAGGGGTTGCGCAATGAGCAGTTCTTC.

This clonotype was detected once. A far larger clone is one base from this, pointing to a likely read error. The chain combines TRBV28 with TRBJ2-1; the D gene is possibly TRBD1 (5 bases). V lost 8 bases and J 13 bases, leaving 24 bases between the germline ends. The CDR3 contains 14 residues. In germline, CDR1 is MDHEN, CDR2 SYDVKM. The CDR3 reads CASAALQGRETQFF. The CDR3 DNA reads TGTGCCAGCGCGGCTCTGCAGGGCCGAGAGACCCAGTTCTTC.

The rearrangement links TRBV28 to TRBJ1-1; maybe TRBD1 (5 bases). The V gene's germline CDR1 is MDHEN and CDR2 SYDVKM. The CDR3 runs 13 residues. V shed 6 bases and J shed 8 bases, with 16 bases lying between them. CDR3 sequence: CASSPYGRQEAFF. The CDR3 DNA reads as TGTGCCAGCAGCCCATACGGGCGACAGGAAGCTTTCTTT.

This clonotype was seen only a few times. The gene calls are TRBV20-1 and TRBJ1-4; no clear D. Germline loops: CDR1 DFQATT, CDR2 SNEGSKA (reference sequence). The CDR3 extends over 13 amino acids. V was cut by 0 bases and J by 14 bases, with 16 bases left in between. CDR3 amino acids: CSARDPRAARLFF. DNA of the CDR3: TGCAGTGCTAGAGATCCGAGGGCCGCACGGCTGTTTTTT.

In this sample, this clonotype turned up many times. V gene TRBV10-1 combines with J gene TRBJ2-2, with D hard to call. Germline CDR1 WNHNN, CDR2 SYGVQD (reference sequence). V was clipped by 3 bases and J by 8 bases, with 4 bases between them. CDR3 length equals 11 residues. CDR3 residues: CASSDSGELFF. The DNA for the CDR3 is TGCGCCAGCAGTGACTCTGGGGAGCTGTTTTTT.

Comment on this clonotype: A read error may account for a junction end that differs from germline. This sequence joins TRBV10-2 and TRBJ2-1, with 7 nucleotides matching TRBD1. The V gene's germline CDR1 is WSHSY and CDR2 SAAADI. The CDR3 runs 13 residues. CDR3 DNA: TGTGCCAGCAGGGGGTCCGAGATCGATGAGCAGTTCTTC. It specifies CASRGSEIDEQFF.

The CDR3 reads CASSVGDTEQYF. CDR3 bases: TGTGCCAGCAGCGTAGGGGACACCGAGCAGTACTTC. V usage is TRBV9 and J usage is TRBJ2-7; D might be TRBD1 (6 bases). Germline CDR1 SGDLS, CDR2 YYNGEE. The CDR3 runs 12 residues. V dropped 0 bases and J dropped 6 bases, with 7 bases sitting between them.

This clonotype was counted at least ten times. This chain connects TRBV20-1 to TRBJ2-1; no firm D call. Trimming removed 6 bases at V and 9 bases at J, with 24 bases between. Germline CDR1 DFQATT, CDR2 SNEGSKA (reference sequence). The length of the CDR3 is 15 residues. The CDR3 is CSAGKFGFRGREQFF. The CDR3 nucleotides are TGCAGTGCGGGGAAATTTGGGTTTCGAGGCCGTGAGCAGTTCTTC.

This clonotype has at least ten counts. This chain uses TRBV19 with TRBJ2-2; TRBD1 agrees at 10 bases. The CDR3 consists of 17 residues. The V and J ends lost 5 bases and 2 bases, in that order; junction bases with no gene match: 8. The germline V gene has CDR1 LNHDA and CDR2 SQIVND (reference sequence). CDR3 in amino acids: CASSRRGQGPNTGELFF. The CDR3, as DNA: TGTGCCAGTAGTCGCAGGGGACAGGGGCCAAACACCGGGGAGCTGTTTTTT.

This clonotype was observed many times. The chain combines TRBV6-2 or TRBV6-3 with TRBJ1-2; D is unresolved. Trimming shortened V by 5 bases and J by 8 bases, and 15 bases separated the two germline ends. Germline CDR1 MNHEY, CDR2 SVGEGT. This CDR3 has 13 amino acids. CDR3 residues: CASSPGSEGGYTF. Written as DNA, the CDR3 is TGTGCCAGCAGTCCGGGATCCGAGGGCGGCTACACCTTC.

Note on this clonotype: This likely traces to a read error, being one base from a far larger clone. CDR3 protein: CASRNGLQGARYEQFF. As DNA, the CDR3 is TGTGCCAGCAGAAACGGATTACAGGGGGCTAGGTACGAGCAGTTCTTC. The chain is built from TRBV6-2 or TRBV6-3 and TRBJ2-1; 9 bases are shared with TRBD1. In germline, CDR1 is MNHEY, CDR2 SVGEGT. The CDR3 covers 16 residues. V lost 6 bases, J lost 10 bases, and 16 bases stayed unmatched.

The rearrangement joins TRBV12-3 or TRBV12-4 to TRBJ2-7, with 7 bases matching TRBD2. The junction had 5 bases not matched to a gene; V was cut back by 3 bases and J by 0 bases. The length of the CDR3 is 15 residues. CDR3 DNA sequence: TGTGCCAGCAGTTTGGGAGGGACGGGCTCCTACGAGCAGTACTTC. It codes for CASSLGGTGSYEQYF.

This clonotype was found a few times. The chain is built from TRBV14 and TRBJ2-2; D possibly uses TRBD1 or TRBD2 (5 bases each). Deletions cut 4 bases from V and 10 bases from J, with 22 bases between. Germline V gene data show CDR1 as SGHDN and CDR2 as FVKESK. The CDR3 contains 16 residues. CDR3 coding DNA: TGTGCCAGCAGCCCTGGGACCGGCTCCTCAACATCGGAGCTGTTTTTT. It is translated as CASSPGTGSSTSELFF.

J is TRBJ1-2 and V is TRBV5-6; D is possibly TRBD1 (5 bases). Between the trimmed V and J ends, which lost 0 bases and 8 bases, there was a span of 11 bases. Germline CDR1 SGHDT, CDR2 YYEEEE. The CDR3 spans 13 residues. This chain's CDR3 is CASSLVAGAGYTF. Written as DNA, the CDR3 is TGTGCCAGCAGCTTGGTAGCTGGGGCCGGCTACACCTTC.

This clonotype was seen repeatedly, ten times or more. This chain uses TRBV10-1 with TRBJ2-1; TRBD2 matches at 9 bases. This CDR3 is 14 amino acids long. The germline V gene has CDR1 WNHNN and CDR2 SYGVQD (reference sequence). The V segment lost 7 bases and the J segment 0 bases; nucleotides outside the gene matches: 1. The CDR3 coding sequence is TGCGCCAGCAATAGCGGGAGCTCCTACAATGAGCAGTTCTTC. It specifies CASNSGSSYNEQFF.

This clonotype came up many times. The genes are TRBV30 and TRBJ2-7; 10 bases fit TRBD1. In germline, CDR1 is GTSNPN, CDR2 SVGIG (reference sequence). This CDR3 region has 15 residues. After removal of 1 base from V and 2 bases from J, the junction contained 5 bases not matched to a gene. The CDR3 protein is CAWSGGTGETYEQYF. CDR3 bases: TGTGCCTGGAGTGGCGGGACAGGGGAAACCTACGAGCAGTACTTC.

This clonotype was found many times. V and J are TRBV29-1 and TRBJ2-1; D remains ambiguous. Deletions cut 3 bases from V and 2 bases from J, with 8 bases between. Germline loops: CDR1 SQVTM, CDR2 ANQGSEA. This CDR3 spans 13 amino acids. CDR3 protein: CSVDWGPYNEQFF. The CDR3 bases are TGCAGCGTTGATTGGGGTCCCTACAATGAGCAGTTCTTC.